What follows describes a single T cell receptor (beta chain). Antigen specificity is unknown. This record comes from a study of memory CD4+ T cells and cytomegalovirus serostatus. Overall study: This sample comes from healthy Belgian adults, several CMV seropositive, 24 seronegative. Overall study results and limits: Each of 55 to 80 CMV-associated TCRbeta sequences occurred in one to five individuals.

CDR3 length: 15 amino acids. V lost 1 base to trimming and J lost 6 bases; unmatched junction nucleotides: 8. The germline V gene encodes CDR1 SGHAT and CDR2 FQNNGV. The sort gate was single viable CD3+CD4+CD8-CD45RO+ cells for memory CD4+ T cells. In the original processing: After removing out-of-frame reads, around 2,100,000 distinct TCRbeta sequences remained. Clones were sequenced by immunoSEQ multiplex PCR, and TCRdb holds only the in-frame ones, with some missing. V and J calls and clone size are copied from that table; D and trimming were computed from the DNA. The sample yields some 67,000 clones, 70% to 80% seen once.

The V gene is TRBV11-2, the J gene TRBJ1-2; TRBD1 aligns across 7 bases. Sequencing was done on a sample of memory CD4+ T cells from blood. This TCR was recovered from an adult in good health and CMV-seropositive. The CDR3 is CASSLGFRGENGYTF. In DNA, the CDR3 is TGTGCCAGCAGCTTAGGTTTCAGGGGGGAAAATGGCTACACCTTC.